The T cell receptor (beta chain) under discussion was sequenced for a study of blood T cells in healthy people across ages. Germline V gene data show CDR1 as MNHEY and CDR2 as SVGEGT. The ends lost 5 bases at V and 15 bases at J; junction bases unmatched: 13. The CDR3 contains 13 residues. Through a sample-barcoded 5' primer and a J-beta primer mix, a second PCR was run for about 7 to 12 cycles. Template switching added a 12-random-nucleotide identifier to every cDNA molecule. Every sample gave at least 2.5 million paired-end reads containing CDR3. TCRdb re-called the 5' RACE reads through MiXCR, storing one row per CDR3 protein. This table holds approximately 830,000 distinct CDR3 sequences, 62% found once.

The chain links TRBV6-2 or TRBV6-3 to TRBJ2-1, with 7 bases that match TRBD2. Sequences were obtained from blood. The receptor's source is a man aged 30-40 years in good health. In nucleotides, the CDR3 is TGTGCCAGCAGTGCCAGCGGGGCCGCCAGGGCGTTCTTC. It codes for CASSASGAARAFF.